A single sample is the source of the 2 T cell receptor beta chains below, sequenced in a study of T cells after yellow fever vaccination. TCRdb reprocessed the 5' RACE reads with MiXCR, giving one entry per CDR3 protein. The sample gives around 550,000 distinct CDR3 sequences, around 21% of which show up once; roughly an eighth is in the top ten. Source: PBMCs, taken 15 days after the yellow fever booster vaccination. These receptors were obtained from a young man who received the YFV17D yellow fever vaccine.

This clonotype was counted a few times. The rearrangement joins TRBV9 to TRBJ2-3; TRBD1 matches at 7 bases. J gave up 2 bases and V 2 bases, and 5 bases lay outside the gene matches. This CDR3 spans 15 amino acids. Germline lookup yields CDR1 SGDLS and CDR2 YYNGEE. The CDR3 loop reads CASSVSGTATDTQYF. The CDR3 bases are TGTGCCAGCAGCGTTTCCGGGACAGCCACAGATACGCAGTATTTT.

V gene TRBV6-1 combines with J gene TRBJ2-7; 8 bases match TRBD1. The CDR3 has 14 amino acids. Germline V gene sequence: CDR1 MNHNS, CDR2 SASEGT. The V segment lost 7 bases and the J segment 3 bases; nucleotides outside the gene matches: 8. CDR3 in DNA: TGTGCCAGCAATCCAGGACAGGGCCACTACGAGCAGTACTTC. It yields the protein CASNPGQGHYEQYF.